This T cell receptor beta chain stems from a study of cytomegalovirus exposure and HLA in healthy donors (TCRdb year 2017). Background on the whole study: An earlier analysis of roughly 630 of the donors reported more than 250 Gb of sequence data and some 120 million unique TCR beta sequences from about 179 million T cells. Donor age, sex, ethnicity and CMV serostatus were compiled alongside the repertoire data. A handful of DR-DQ haplotypes were treated as single units for association and clustering because of strong linkage in the cohort. The study aimed to test whether signatures of past pathogen exposure could be identified by cataloging public T cell receptors. Every repertoire in the discovery cohort had been generated on one and the same sequencing platform. Approximately 300 gigabases of sequencing data and approximately 80 million unique TCR sequences were included in an early release covering roughly 600 HLA-typed donors. A later genetic analysis took genome-wide SNP genotypes for about 65% of the 666 donors and used that subset as a discovery cohort. High-throughput TCR immunosequencing, statistical association of individual TCRs with disease status, and machine learning were combined to predict cytomegalovirus infection status. A later analysis re-examined previously published TCR beta repertoires from 600 to 700 donors and added high-resolution HLA genotyping to investigate patterns of TCR occurrence. The T cell repertoires of around 670 subjects were profiled by immunosequencing and related to cytomegalovirus serostatus. On average, 235,054 unique TCR beta nucleotide sequences were sequenced per donor among a few hundred genotyped donors of the cohort, with about 19% of those sequences being non-productive. HLA typing covered class I and class II loci at four-digit resolution. To decide whether each TCR beta V gene segment behaved as functional or pseudogenic, an earlier analysis of over 500 of the donors relied on high-throughput TCR beta sequencing. Rather than drawing on any new phenotypic data, the later analysis identified candidate immune exposures from TCR beta sequences and the way those sequences occurred across donors. The genetic ancestry cluster associated with self-reported Caucasian donors included 81% of the approximately 430 genotyped donors. Along with the approximately 700-subject first cohort, a separate validation cohort of 120 different subjects was used. Typing coverage differed by locus: A, B, C, DRB1 and DQB1 were typed in roughly 620-630 donors, DQA1 in about 560, DPA1 in some 600, and DPB1 in just under 490.

General findings and caveats noted by the study authors: The presence/absence analyses assumed that sequencing depth was roughly uniform across donors, and that assumption may not be true. Because HLA typing was missing for some donors at each locus, association tests included only the typed subset. A cluster of highly shared sequence variants was judged likely to be a technical artifact of the sequencing pipeline. According to a later analysis, TCR association rates differed among HLA loci, with DRB1 alleles showing the most associated TCRs and HLA-C alleles showing the fewest. Specific HLA alleles were associated with roughly 16,000 TCR beta sequences at a false discovery rate of 0.05 in a later analysis. Strong co-occurrence of HLA alleles, especially DR and DQ, made assigning TCR associations to individual alleles difficult. A later genetic analysis reported fewer N-insertions in productive TCRs among donors in an Asian-associated ancestry cluster than the 666-donor mean. In a later analysis, HLA-associated TCR beta chains showed more clonal expansion and lower generation probabilities than non-associated chains that were equally common. Most TCR sequences were seen in very few donors, while some public TCRs were found in many individuals. Immune exposure information for the cohort was limited to CMV serostatus. In this cohort, only TCR beta chains were sequenced, and detectable features were limited by the absence of alpha or paired-chain data. The earlier analysis of fewer than 750 of the donors excluded roughly 16 rarely observed V segments, including chromosome 9 orphons, because counts were too low. The authors suggested that the approach could potentially be extended to other disease states and immunological phenotypes. Linkage disequilibrium might explain the correlated functional status among segregating V segments, but an unknown experimental factor could not be ruled out. A few of the identified cytomegalovirus-associated TCR beta chains were confirmed in vitro to be specific for cytomegalovirus antigens. According to a later analysis, most CMV-associated TCR beta chains appeared to be HLA-restricted, and the HLA associations seemed to be driven largely by CMV exposure. A later genetic analysis associated a missense DCLRE1C variant with V-gene and J-gene trimming of TCR beta chains, and an independent cohort replicated the association. A later analysis reported that several top co-occurrence clusters appeared linked to parvovirus B19, influenza, CMV and Epstein-Barr virus. The classifier was reported to diagnose cytomegalovirus status with high specificity and sensitivity in both the original and validation cohorts. A further reported finding was that TCR beta sequences accurately predicted the HLA-A and HLA-B alleles for most subjects in the first cohort. Because the 87-base-pair reads could not distinguish some IMGT-functional V segments, including TRBV6-2 and TRBV6-3, those segments were excluded. Broadly in line with IMGT annotations, most TCR beta V segments showed up in productive rearrangements about 87% or about 30% of the time in an earlier analysis of under 700 of the donors. In the study, approximately 160 TCR beta chains were listed as associated with cytomegalovirus.

The cohort consisted of approximately 670 healthy bone marrow donors. Cohort members were all nominally healthy when sampled, although unrecorded immune exposures were likely present. The donor tested CMV seropositive and was one of the 289 seropositive cohort members. Every donor gave a peripheral blood sample, and the peripheral blood mononuclear cells from that sample were used for TCR beta sequencing. Genomic DNA extraction from the blood cell samples was performed with the Qiagen DNeasy Blood Extraction Kit. A remark on this clone: This clone's antigen is unknown.

Its CDR3 holds 13 amino acids, cysteine through phenylalanine. Kept here is only the CDR3 DNA, which spans 39 bases and is read in frame from base 1. For CDR1 and CDR2, the germline V gene lists SGHRS and YFSETQ. V was cut back by 6 bases and J by 14 bases, leaving a gap of 23 bases between them. The library was built by means of the immunoSEQ multiplex PCR assay. The multiplex PCR relied on a mix of 60 forward primers for TCR Vbeta segments and 13 reverse primers for TCR Jbeta segments. A multiplex PCR assay on genomic DNA amplified the CDR3 region of rearranged TCR beta genes. On the Illumina HiSeq System, the amplified TCR beta libraries were sequenced as 87-base-pair reads. As for the authors' bioinformatics: A later analysis tallied roughly 80 million unique TCR beta chains across the 700 or so repertoires, and some 12 million of those chains were shared by two or more donors. A nearest-neighbor algorithm error-corrected the raw reads and collapsed the reads into unique sequences, merging closely related sequences to remove PCR and sequencing errors. CDR3 sequences were aligned to IMGT reference sequences to assign V, D and J gene segments. For a sequence to be retained, at least a six-nucleotide match to both a V gene segment and a J gene segment was required. A rearrangement was called productive if the CDR3 had no stop codons and remained in frame with V and J, and every other rearrangement was called non-productive. Following IMGT convention, CDR3 was defined as the stretch from the second conserved V-encoded cysteine to the conserved J-encoded phenylalanine. The earlier analysis of fewer than 750 of the donors excluded sequences that lacked an unambiguous match to a single V gene segment. An earlier analysis of 500 to 700 of the donors classified V segments as functional when productive rearrangements were above 56.7% and as segregating when the standard deviation between donors was above 5%. A statistical classification framework was built to diagnose cytomegalovirus status from the catalog of TCR beta chain sequences. A later analysis assigned V and J genes by comparing TCR nucleotide sequences with IMGT/GENE-DB human TR gene sequences. Using the TCRdist pipeline, a later analysis assigned CDR3 sequences along with most-parsimonious VDJ recombination scenarios. A later analysis defined each TCR beta chain by its CDR3 amino acid sequence plus V-gene family, and excluded reads lacking a unique V-gene family. As a way to deal with suspected cross-contamination and a sequencing artifact, a later analysis dropped 450 to 600 nucleotide sequences that were highly shared and had low generation probability. For each public chain, a later analysis derived a clonal expansion index from normalized ranks of inferred template counts within each repertoire. In a later analysis, generation probabilities were computed using a VDJ recombination model fitted to out-of-frame rearrangements, and the results were checked against IGoR. In a later analysis, TCR-TCR, TCR-HLA and TCR-CMV co-occurrence was scored with hypergeometric tests, and a repertoire-size bias correction was applied to TCR pairs. To estimate false discovery rates, a later analysis permuted the HLA or CMV assignments 20 times. In a later analysis, co-occurring TCRs were grouped using DBSCAN, and TCRdist sequence similarity was added for clustering within HLA-allele-positive subsets. Co-occurrence clustering excluded repertoires with fewer than 30,000 or more than 120,000 public chains, plus five with anomalous nucleotide sharing. The table was pulled from immuneACCESS by TCRdb, which kept in-frame rearrangements only. Such tables lose some clones; where checked, under half of the loss comes from unresolved V genes, and the rest has no known cause. The V and J calls and clone size were taken over from that table, and D and trimming were inferred from the DNA. The table of this sample itemizes about 210,000 clones. The ten largest clones take up about 0.9% of the sample.

This clonotype originated in a woman in her 30s in good health and CMV-seropositive. The sequenced material came from PBMCs. This receptor chain uses TRBV5-1 and TRBJ2-5, and the D gene may be TRBD2, 5 bases matching. The DNA sequence follows: TGCGCCAGCACCGGGGATGAGGCGGATCGTCCCTACTTC. Its protein reads: CASTGDEADRPYF.